The 23 T cell receptor beta chains reported below all come from one sample, sequenced in a study of beta chain features in type 1 diabetes. The sequenced template was cDNA made from the entire isolated RNA. Clones were sequenced by immunoSEQ multiplex PCR, and TCRdb holds only the in-frame ones, with some missing. The table lists around 56,000 clones, 52% of them singletons. Antigen specificity for these receptors is unknown. Findings and caveats of the study: For Type 1 diabetes patients, all four CD4+ subsets carried TCRB CDR3s that were moderately but significantly shorter.

The sequenced sample was Tregs from blood. These receptor sequences come from a woman aged 40 to 49 with type 1 diabetes.

This clone was detected a few times. This sample also contains other DNA sequences that code for the same CDR3. V gene TRBV27 combines with J gene TRBJ1-6; no clear D gene. CDR1 is MNHEY, CDR2 SMNVEV, per germline (reference sequence). This CDR3 contains 15 residues. V shed 3 bases and J shed 6 bases, with 12 bases lying between them. The CDR3 bases are TGTGCCAGCAGTTTCAGCGGCAGGATTAATTCACCCCTCCACTTT. Translation: CASSFSGRINSPLHF.

The table lists this clone with a few counts. One end of the junction is discordant with germline, which a read error may explain. The CDR3 DNA reads TGTGCCATCAGTGAAGTCGCGGGATGGACCTTC. Residues: CAISEVAGWTF. The chain links TRBV10-3 to TRBJ2-7; D might be TRBD2 (6 bases). Germline values: CDR1 ENHRY, CDR2 SYGVKD. The CDR3 length is 11 residues.

The rearrangement links TRBV6-5 to TRBJ1-2, with 12 positions matching TRBD1. Germline loops: CDR1 MNHEY, CDR2 SVGAGI. The V gene end was trimmed by 2 bases and the J gene end by 2 bases; junction bases not matched to a gene: 3. This CDR3 contains 16 residues. As DNA, the CDR3 is TGTGCCAGCAGTTACGTGGGACAGGGGGCCAACTATGGCTACACCTTC. Translated, it gives CASSYVGQGANYGYTF.

The rearrangement joins TRBV6-5 to TRBJ2-1; the match to TRBD2 covers 11 bases. Trimming cost V 4 bases and J 8 bases; bases outside gene matches: 10. The CDR3 is 16 residues long. From germline, CDR1 is MNHEY and CDR2 SVGAGI. CDR3 loop: CASSLLKTSGRYEQFF. The CDR3, as DNA: TGTGCCAGCAGTTTACTCAAAACTAGCGGGAGATATGAGCAGTTCTTC.

The rearrangement uses TRBV30 and TRBJ1-1; D is undetermined. The germline gives CDR1 GTSNPN, CDR2 SVGIG (reference sequence). Deletions cut 8 bases from V and 4 bases from J, with 32 bases between. The CDR3 sequence is 18 residues long. For the CDR3, the DNA is TGTGCCAGCCATCATTGGGGAAGATCGGACTTTGGGAGCACTGAAGCTTTCTTT. It codes for CASHHWGRSDFGSTEAFF.

CDR3 nucleotides: TGTGCCAGCAGCTCCCCCGACAGGCCTTACTATGGCTACACCTTC. Its translation is CASSSPDRPYYGYTF. The chain links TRBV11-2 to TRBJ1-2; TRBD1 might be the D (6 bases). Germline V gene lookup returns CDR1 SGHAT and CDR2 FQNNGV. This CDR3 region has 15 residues. Deletions cut 4 bases from V and 3 bases from J, with 15 bases between.

This clone turned up a few times. The rearrangement uses TRBV19 and TRBJ2-1; 10 bases match TRBD2. Per the germline V gene, CDR1 is LNHDA and CDR2 is SQIVND (reference sequence). The CDR3 covers 14 residues. V lost 7 bases and J lost 7; bases outside the gene matches: 7. The DNA of the CDR3 is TGTGCCAGTAACCCTAGCGGGAGATCGAATGAGCAGTTCTTC. Protein product: CASNPSGRSNEQFF.

The rearrangement uses TRBV7-9 and TRBJ1-4, with 7 bases aligning to TRBD1. Germline assignment: CDR1 SEHNR and CDR2 FQNEAQ (reference sequence). CDR3 length: 15 amino acids. The V segment lost 5 bases and the J segment 7 bases; nucleotides outside the gene matches: 10. The CDR3 sequence is CASSPPGAGGEKLFF. The CDR3 DNA reads TGTGCCAGCAGCCCCCCAGGGGCAGGGGGTGAAAAACTGTTTTTT.

The chain employs TRBV18 and TRBJ2-2; maybe TRBD1 (6 bases). CDR1 KGHSH and CDR2 LQKENI come from the germline V gene. The CDR3 is 14 residues long. The V end lost 3 bases, the J end lost 6 bases, and 11 bases lay between the germline ends. CDR3 residues: CASSPPDSPGELFF. Here the CDR3 DNA reads TGTGCCAGCTCACCCCCGGACAGCCCCGGGGAGCTGTTTTTT. Combining the CDR3 with reference TRBV18 and TRBJ2-2 gives the whole variable domain NAGVMQNPRHLVRRRGQEARLRCSPMKGHSHVYWYRQLPEEGLKFMVYLQKENIIDESGMPKERFSAEFPKEGPSILRIQQVVRGDSAAYFCASSPPDSPGELFFGEGSRLTVL.

The CDR3, as DNA: TGTGCCAGCCGGGGACAGGGGAGTCAGCCCCAGCATTTT. It translates to CASRGQGSQPQHF. The V call is TRBV28, the J call TRBJ1-5; 10 nucleotides line up with TRBD1. The CDR3 has 13 amino acids. V lost 8 bases and J lost 6; bases outside the gene matches: 4. Germline V CDR1 and CDR2: MDHEN, SYDVKM.

This clone occurred once. V usage is TRBV5-1 and J usage is TRBJ2-6, with D maybe TRBD1 (5 bases). The CDR3 covers 16 residues. Germline V gene lookup returns CDR1 SGHRS and CDR2 YFSETQ. V was trimmed by 0 bases and J by 0 bases, leaving 7 bases between them. The CDR3 region is CASSLGTTSGANVLTF. The DNA of the CDR3 is TGCGCCAGCAGCTTGGGGACAACCTCTGGGGCCAACGTCCTGACTTTC.

The chain has TRBV7-2 and TRBJ1-5; 7 bases match TRBD1. There are 16 residues in the CDR3. Germline CDR1 SGHTA, CDR2 FQGNSA. V lost 3 bases to trimming and J lost 7 bases; unmatched junction nucleotides: 12. DNA for the CDR3: TGTGCCAGCAGCTTGTGGACAGGTACCTCGGGGCAGCCCCAGCATTTT. This gives the protein CASSLWTGTSGQPQHF.

The chain couples TRBV7-3 to TRBJ1-2, with TRBD1 as a possible D gene (6 bases). V dropped 5 bases and J dropped 6 bases, with 16 bases sitting between them. The CDR3 runs 14 residues. The V gene's germline CDR1 is SGHTA and CDR2 FQGTGA. The chain's CDR3 is CASSPRGFGDGYTF. CDR3 nucleotide sequence: TGTGCCAGCAGCCCGAGGGGGTTCGGGGATGGCTACACCTTC. Looking up the rest from reference TRBV7-3 and TRBJ1-2 gives the full variable domain: GAGVSQTPSNKVTEKGKYVELRCDPISGHTALYWYRQSLGQGPEFLIYFQGTGAADDSGLPNDRFFAVRPEGSVSTLKIQRTERGDSAVYLCASSPRGFGDGYTFGSGTRLTVV.

The chain carries TRBV28 and TRBJ1-2; 10 nucleotides align to TRBD1. With 5 bases clipped from V and 2 bases from J, the junction kept 5 bases outside the gene matches. CDR1 is MDHEN and CDR2 is SYDVKM in the germline V gene. The CDR3 has 15 residues. The chain's CDR3 is CASSNPGQGNYGYTF. In nucleotides, the CDR3 is TGTGCCAGCAGTAATCCGGGACAGGGGAACTATGGCTACACCTTC.

This clone counts as medium-sized. V is TRBV9 and J is TRBJ2-2; 10 nucleotides match TRBD2. Germline V lookup: CDR1 SGDLS, CDR2 YYNGEE. The CDR3 has 17 amino acids. The V and J ends lost 4 bases and 3 bases, in that order; junction bases with no gene match: 9. CDR3 loop: CASSPLSGTSDTGELFF. For the CDR3, the DNA is TGTGCCAGCAGCCCACTTTCCGGGACTAGCGACACCGGGGAGCTGTTTTTT.

This clone occurred a few times. The chain links TRBV7-6 to TRBJ2-1; TRBD2 matches at 15 bases. Losses at the gene ends were 5 bases for V and 8 bases for J; bases not matched to a gene: 7. CDR1 SGHVS and CDR2 FNYEAQ come from the germline V gene. The CDR3 is 16 residues long. The CDR3 sequence: CASSGTSGRPWDEQFF. The CDR3 bases are TGTGCCAGCAGCGGGACTAGCGGGAGGCCCTGGGATGAGCAGTTCTTC. Together with reference TRBV7-6 and TRBJ2-1, the CDR3 gives the full variable domain: GAGVSQSPRYKVTKRGQDVALRCDPISGHVSLYWYRQALGQGPEFLTYFNYEAQQDKSGLPNDRFSAERPEGSISTLTIQRTEQRDSAMYRCASSGTSGRPWDEQFFGPGTRLTVL.

The chain has TRBV28 and TRBJ1-2; tentative D call: TRBD1 (6 bases). The CDR3 runs to 14 residues. CDR1 is MDHEN and CDR2 is SYDVKM in the germline V gene. V lost 5 bases and J 4 bases, leaving 14 bases between the germline ends. The CDR3 coding sequence is TGTGCCAGCAGTACTAAGACAGGCCTCTATGGCTACACCTTC. It encodes CASSTKTGLYGYTF.

In its sample, this clone was seen a few times. V usage is TRBV19 and J usage is TRBJ2-3, with a weak D call TRBD1 (5 bases). Germline V gene lookup returns CDR1 LNHDA and CDR2 SQIVND (reference sequence). This CDR3 has 15 amino acids. V shed 3 bases and J shed 5 bases, with 15 bases lying between them. The CDR3: CASSISLQAIDTQYF. The CDR3 bases are TGTGCCAGTAGTATTTCACTACAGGCGATAGATACGCAGTATTTT.

The genes are TRBV10-3 and TRBJ2-3; TRBD1 matches at 7 bases. The germline CDR1 and CDR2 sequences are ENHRY and SYGVKD. The CDR3 is 17 residues long. V gave up 2 bases and J gave up 4 bases; unmatched junction bases: 12. CDR3 sequence: CAISERLLEGAPDTQYF. CDR3 coding DNA: TGTGCCATCAGTGAGCGATTACTAGAGGGGGCCCCAGATACGCAGTATTTT.

The chain's CDR3 is CASSPLGTYEQYF. The CDR3 DNA sequence: TGTGCCAGCAGCCCCCTAGGCACCTACGAGCAGTACTTC. This chain links TRBV7-9 with TRBJ2-7; D is unclear. The germline V and J ends were trimmed by 5 bases and 2 bases, with 10 bases remaining between them. CDR3 length equals 13 residues. Germline CDR1 reads SEHNR; CDR2 reads FQNEAQ (reference sequence).

The chain carries TRBV7-2 and TRBJ1-5; 9 bases are a match to TRBD1. CDR3 size: 15 residues. Germline CDR1 SGHTA, CDR2 FQGNSA. With V trimmed by 1 base and J by 4 bases, 2 bases remained unmatched. CDR3 DNA sequence: TGTGCCAGCAGCTTAGTGACAGGGGGAAATCAGCCCCAGCATTTT. This translates into CASSLVTGGNQPQHF.

V and J are TRBV5-4 and TRBJ1-1; 7 positions match TRBD1. V lost 2 bases, J lost 0 bases, and 4 bases stayed unmatched. This CDR3 spans 15 amino acids. Germline lookup yields CDR1 SGHNT and CDR2 YYREEE (reference sequence). In DNA form, the CDR3 reads TGTGCCAGCAGCTTCGACAGGGCCTTGAACACTGAAGCTTTCTTT. This encodes CASSFDRALNTEAFF.

This clone was observed a single time. This sequence joins TRBV19 and TRBJ1-1; D is possibly TRBD1 (6 bases). V lost 6 bases to trimming and J lost 3 bases, with 14 bases between them. Germline V gives CDR1 LNHDA, CDR2 SQIVND (reference sequence). The length of the CDR3 is 14 residues. Here the CDR3 DNA reads TGTGCCAGTAGCAGGGGACGAGGGGACACTGAAGCTTTCTTT. Its protein is CASSRGRGDTEAFF.